The 13 T cell receptor beta chains given below trace back to one sample, sequenced in a study of T cells in Graves' hyperthyroidism and ophthalmopathy. Using RNA transcripts as the source, TCR beta CDR3 regions were amplified. The HTBI primer set served for first-round RT-PCR of the TCR CDR3. MiXCR, applied by TCRdb to the multiplex PCR reads, yields one record per CDR3 protein. The sample has more than 500,000 distinct CDR3 sequences, 15% to 20% seen once; the top ten hold 29%. The sample consisted of blood. The receptors derive from a woman aged 25 to 39 with Graves' ophthalmopathy.

This clonotype was picked up a small number of times. The chain is built from TRBV4-3 and TRBJ2-1; D is unclear. V lost 1 base and J 6 bases, leaving 10 bases between the germline ends. Germline CDR1 and CDR2: LGHNA and YSLEER. This CDR3 spans 14 amino acids. As DNA, the CDR3 is TGCGCCAGCAGCCAAGGGCCTTTCTCCAATGAGCAGTTCTTC. It is translated as CASSQGPFSNEQFF.

This clonotype came up many times. The chain combines TRBV20-1 with TRBJ2-7; no clear D gene. The germline CDR1 and CDR2 sequences are DFQATT and SNEGSKA (reference sequence). CDR3 size: 9 residues. Trimming cost V 2 bases and J 4 bases, with 0 bases left between them. DNA of the CDR3: TGCAGTGCTAGATACGAGCAGTACTTC. It yields the protein CSARYEQYF.

This clonotype has ten or more counts. V is TRBV28 and J is TRBJ1-4, with D uncertain. Deletions cut 1 base from V and 8 bases from J, with 5 bases between. Germline V gives CDR1 MDHEN, CDR2 SYDVKM. The CDR3 length is 12 residues. The CDR3 sequence is CASSLLEEKLFF. DNA of the CDR3: TGTGCCAGCAGTTTATTAGAGGAAAAACTGTTTTTT.

This clonotype was picked up a small number of times. This sequence joins TRBV15 and TRBJ1-1, with 12 bases that match TRBD1. Looked up from germline, CDR1 is LNHNV and CDR2 is YYDKDF (reference sequence). The CDR3 runs to 14 residues. The J segment lost 10 bases and the V segment lost 5 bases, leaving 8 bases of the junction unmatched. The CDR3 loop is CATSPGTGGLRAFF. The CDR3 bases are TGTGCCACCAGCCCCGGGACAGGGGGCCTCCGAGCTTTCTTT.

This clonotype was picked up a small number of times. The chain uses TRBV6-1 and TRBJ2-7; D call uncertain. V was pared by 4 bases and J by 0 bases, with 10 bases between. The CDR3 loop spans 14 amino acids. Germline-derived CDR1 and CDR2 are MNHNS and SASEGT. The CDR3 DNA follows: TGTGCCAGCAGTGTCGACCTTAGCTCCTACGAGCAGTACTTC. Amino acids: CASSVDLSSYEQYF.

Of note for this clonotype: This may arise from a read error, as a much more abundant clone is one base away. The chain is built from TRBV5-6 and TRBJ2-7; D gene unclear. This CDR3 contains 16 residues. Germline loops: CDR1 SGHDT, CDR2 YYEEEE. The V end lost 0 bases, the J end lost 3 bases, and 16 bases lay between the germline ends. CDR3 coding DNA: TGTGCCAGCAGCTTGGTTCGAAGGCAGGCAAGCTACGAGCAGTACTTC. It is translated as CASSLVRRQASYEQYF.

This clonotype was found a few times. This chain links TRBV9 with TRBJ1-1; maybe TRBD1 (5 bases). Trimming stripped 7 bases from V and 4 bases from J, with 11 bases between. The CDR3 length is 12 residues. Germline V lookup: CDR1 SGDLS, CDR2 YYNGEE. CDR3 sequence reads: CASGPGATEAFF. CDR3 sequence (DNA): TGTGCCAGCGGGCCCGGGGCCACTGAAGCTTTCTTT.

This clonotype was detected once. The genes are TRBV20-1 and TRBJ2-4, with D maybe TRBD1 (5 bases). V was cut by 3 bases and J by 8 bases, with 11 bases left in between. This CDR3 is built from 12 residues. Germline-derived CDR1 and CDR2 are DFQATT and SNEGSKA (reference sequence). CDR3 nucleotides: TGCAGTGCTAGGGCAGTAGGGGACATTCAGTACTTC. Protein: CSARAVGDIQYF.

This clonotype was recorded many times. This sequence joins TRBV5-1 and TRBJ2-3; D gene uncertain. V lost 0 bases and J lost 8, with 16 bases in between. The CDR3 consists of 15 residues. Looked up from germline, CDR1 is SGHRS and CDR2 is YFSETQ. Here the CDR3 DNA reads TGCGCCAGCAGCTTGGAGGTGTTGGGGTACGGTACGCAGTATTTT. Protein sequence: CASSLEVLGYGTQYF.

This clonotype has ten or more counts. The chain employs TRBV20-1 and TRBJ2-1; TRBD2 aligns across 8 bases. V was pared by 6 bases and J by 6 bases, with 10 bases of the junction left unmatched. The CDR3 has 14 amino acids. Per germline, CDR1 DFQATT and CDR2 SNEGSKA (reference sequence). The CDR3 bases are TGCAGTGCCCATACTAGCGGACCTTTCAATGAGCAGTTCTTC. Translating it yields CSAHTSGPFNEQFF.

This clonotype was observed a few times. The chain uses TRBV7-9 and TRBJ1-1, with D perhaps TRBD1 (5 bases). Per the germline V gene, CDR1 is SEHNR and CDR2 is FQNEAQ (reference sequence). The CDR3 spans 15 residues. V was clipped by 2 bases and J by 0 bases, with 10 bases between them. The CDR3 here is CASSLLEGLNTEAFF. The DNA for the CDR3 is TGTGCCAGCAGCTTATTAGAGGGGCTGAACACTGAAGCTTTCTTT.

The V and J genes are TRBV12-3 or TRBV12-4 and TRBJ2-6; D may be TRBD1 (5 bases). The CDR3 runs to 18 residues. With 5 bases removed from V and 0 bases from J, the gap between germline ends came to 17 bases. CDR3: CASSEGVTSDSGANVLTF. The CDR3 DNA is TGTGCCAGCAGTGAAGGGGTCACTTCTGACTCTGGGGCCAACGTCCTGACTTTC.

This clonotype was observed a few times. CDR3 in amino acids: CASSAETGPTDTQYF. In DNA, the CDR3 is TGTGCCAGCAGCGCTGAAACGGGACCCACAGATACGCAGTATTTT. This chain joins TRBV9 and TRBJ2-3; possibly TRBD1 or TRBD2 for D (5 bases each). CDR3 length: 15 residues. Trimming removed 3 bases from V and 2 bases from J, with 13 bases in between. The germline CDR1 and CDR2 sequences are SGDLS and YYNGEE.